Below, 5 T cell receptor beta chains from the same sample are listed, as sequenced in a study of shared clonotypes between healthy human individuals (dated by TCRdb to 2020 to 2022). Libraries were prepared through the immunoSEQ multiplex PCR assay. TCRdb mirrors the immuneACCESS table, restricted to in-frame sequences. Some clones are absent from its copies; in checked studies, under half trace to an unresolved V gene, and the reason for the others is unknown. The sample includes about 2 million clones, with less than 95% observed a single time. Roughly 1.1% of the sample is in the top ten clones. CD8 naive samples were obtained by positive selection for CCR7 among CD45RO-negative cells, yielding a CD45RA+CCR7+ population from which TemRA cells were excluded. Sequenced input: naive CD8+ T cells sorted from blood. Read against the paper, the sample's cell subset or site label means: CD45RA+CCR7+. These receptors were collected from a man in his late teens or twenties in good health.

This chain connects TRBV9 to TRBJ1-4; TRBD1 aligns across 12 bases. J gave up 5 bases and V 3 bases, and 8 bases lay outside the gene matches. The germline gives CDR1 SGDLS, CDR2 YYNGEE. This CDR3 region has 17 residues. CDR3 amino acids: CASSATGTGGANEKLFF. As DNA, the CDR3 is TGTGCCAGCAGCGCTACCGGGACAGGGGGCGCGAATGAAAAACTGTTTTTT.

This chain joins TRBV27 and TRBJ2-3; D gene uncertain. Germline V gives CDR1 MNHEY, CDR2 SMNVEV (reference sequence). The CDR3 is 12 residues long. Trimming took off 6 bases at V and 2 bases at J, with 6 bases between the two ends. CDR3 region: CASRDFTDTQYF. The CDR3 bases are TGTGCCAGCAGGGATTTCACAGATACGCAGTATTTT.

V is TRBV28 and J is TRBJ2-3, with D maybe TRBD1 (6 bases). The V gene lost 5 bases and the J gene lost 3 bases, with 9 bases spanning the gap. Germline-derived CDR1 and CDR2 are MDHEN and SYDVKM. The CDR3 covers 13 residues. The CDR3 DNA reads TGTGCCAGCAGTGACAGGCTGACAGATACGCAGTATTTT. Translated: CASSDRLTDTQYF.

V usage is TRBV10-1 and J usage is TRBJ2-1, with TRBD2 identical over 10 bases. The CDR3 spans 15 residues. The V and J ends lost 2 bases and 7 bases, in that order; junction bases with no gene match: 5. CDR1 and CDR2 from the germline V gene are WNHNN and SYGVQD (reference sequence). The CDR3 sequence is CASSEASGSGNEQFF. Written as DNA, the CDR3 is TGCGCCAGCAGTGAGGCTAGCGGGAGTGGGAATGAGCAGTTCTTC.

The chain uses TRBV5-6 and TRBJ2-1, with a tentative D call TRBD2 (6 bases). Germline V gene data show CDR1 as SGHDT and CDR2 as YYEEEE. The CDR3 has 14 residues. Trimming removed 3 bases at V and 2 bases at J, with 9 bases between. CDR3 region: CASSWASAYNEQFF. CDR3 sequence (DNA): TGTGCCAGCAGCTGGGCTAGCGCCTACAATGAGCAGTTCTTC.